This T cell receptor (beta chain) is drawn from a study of blood T cell repertoires in COVID-19. The length of the CDR3 is 18 residues. After removal of 5 bases from V and 1 base from J, the junction contained 8 bases not matched to a gene. Per germline, CDR1 SGHTA and CDR2 FQGNSA. Method: immunoSEQ multiplex PCR; TCRdb's copy keeps in-frame clones and lacks some. The data hold roughly 110,000 clones, with approximately 81% observed a single time. This receptor was taken from a man aged 40-50 years with acute or convalescent COVID-19. The chain combines TRBV7-2 with TRBJ2-2; TRBD2 matches at 12 bases. Sequenced input: peripheral blood. The CDR3 region has the DNA TGTGCCAGCAGCCGGACGCGACTAGCGGGGGTGAACACCGGGGAGCTGTTTTTT. Translation gives CASSRTRLAGVNTGELFF.